The clone carrying this TCR beta chain was observed many times. The antigen is unknown. These data come from a study of T-cell memory formation after mild COVID-19. The CDR3 is made up of 15 amino acids. The germline CDR1 and CDR2 sequences are SGHRS and YFSETQ. J lost 3 bases, V lost 4 bases, and 6 bases had no gene match. Study-level results: Clones which contracted sat mainly in CM and EM if CD4+, and in EMRA if CD8+. Still unconfirmed is whether the second-wave clones peaking on day 37 recognized SARS-CoV-2. Whereas later expanders leaned CD4+, clones contracting day 15 to 85 showed a balanced CD4/CD8 makeup.

TCRdb recomputed calls from the 5' RACE reads with MiXCR, one row per CDR3 protein. The sample lists around 260,000 distinct CDR3 sequences; around 15% were seen once. The specimen sequenced was PBMCs or a T cell subset sorted from them (not recorded which). The J gene is TRBJ1-5, the V gene TRBV5-1, with TRBD1 identical over 8 bases. This sequence was found in a young man who had mild COVID-19 (a few samples of this study predate the infection). Cell type and time point are not known. As DNA, the CDR3 is TGCGCCAGCAGCGTCGGGACAGGCTACAATCAGCCCCAGCATTTT. It specifies CASSVGTGYNQPQHF.